Following are 4 T cell receptor beta chains from one sample sequenced in a study of T cells after yellow fever vaccination. In TCRdb, the 5' RACE reads were re-called with MiXCR into one record per CDR3 protein. The sample includes 110,000 or so distinct CDR3 sequences, 7.2% of them seen just once. The sample here was CD4+ T cells sorted from PBMCs, taken more than 35 days after the first yellow fever vaccination. The receptors shown here come from a man aged 18 to 30 who received the YFV17D yellow fever vaccine.

This clonotype was detected ten times or more. V usage is TRBV7-6 and J usage is TRBJ1-3; D unclear. V was cut by 4 bases and J by 0 bases, with 13 bases left in between. CDR1 and CDR2 from the germline V gene are SGHVS and FNYEAQ. The CDR3 loop spans 16 amino acids. This CDR3 reads CASSYRTGNSGNTIYF. CDR3 sequence (DNA): TGTGCCAGCAGCTACCGGACGGGGAACTCTGGAAACACCATATATTTT. Using reference TRBV7-6 and TRBJ1-3 for the parts outside the CDR3, the full variable domain is GAGVSQSPRYKVTKRGQDVALRCDPISGHVSLYWYRQALGQGPEFLTYFNYEAQQDKSGLPNDRFSAERPEGSISTLTIQRTEQRDSAMYRCASSYRTGNSGNTIYFGEGSWLTVV.

This clonotype was picked up one time. The chain employs TRBV7-9 and TRBJ1-1; no reliable D call. Germline V CDR1 and CDR2: SEHNR, FQNEAQ (reference sequence). V was clipped by 1 base and J by 3 bases, with 6 bases between them. This CDR3 spans 13 amino acids. The CDR3 DNA reads as TGTGCCAGCAGCTTAGAGGAAGACACTGAAGCTTTCTTT. This encodes CASSLEEDTEAFF.

This clonotype was detected ten times or more. V usage is TRBV6-5 and J usage is TRBJ2-2, with D uncertain. Trimming left V 5 bases short and J 4 bases short, with 17 bases between. The germline gives CDR1 MNHEY, CDR2 SVGAGI. CDR3 length: 16 residues. CDR3: CASSLIGRKRTGELFF. CDR3 DNA sequence: TGTGCCAGCAGTCTCATCGGACGGAAGCGCACCGGGGAGCTGTTTTTT.

Written as DNA, the CDR3 is TGTGCCAGCTGCGTTCGGGGTCGTGGAAACACCATATATTTT. Amino acids: CASCVRGRGNTIYF. The chain combines TRBV12-3 or TRBV12-4 with TRBJ1-3; no clear D. The CDR3 runs 14 residues. V was cut by 8 bases and J by 3 bases, with 14 bases left in between.